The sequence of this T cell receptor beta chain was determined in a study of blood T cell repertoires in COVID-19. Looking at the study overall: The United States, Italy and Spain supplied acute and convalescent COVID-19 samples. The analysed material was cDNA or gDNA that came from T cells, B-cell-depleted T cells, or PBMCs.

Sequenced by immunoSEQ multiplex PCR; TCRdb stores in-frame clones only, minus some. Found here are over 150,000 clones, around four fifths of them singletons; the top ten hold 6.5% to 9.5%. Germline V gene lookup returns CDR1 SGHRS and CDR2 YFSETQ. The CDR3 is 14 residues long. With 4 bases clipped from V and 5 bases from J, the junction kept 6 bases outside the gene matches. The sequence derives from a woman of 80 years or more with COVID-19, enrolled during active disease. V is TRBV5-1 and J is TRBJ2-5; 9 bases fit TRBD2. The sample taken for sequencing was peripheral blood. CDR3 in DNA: TGCGCCAGCAGCGCCGGGACTAGCAGGGAGACCCAGTACTTC. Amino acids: CASSAGTSRETQYF.